What follows are 7 T cell receptor beta chains derived from one specimen sequenced in a study of response to subunit inactivated influenza vaccine. Each CDR3 protein is one row after TCRdb ran MiXCR on the RT-PCR reads. Of roughly 290,000 distinct CDR3 sequences listed, just over 20% are singletons. The material sequenced was PBMCs from blood, taken about 20 months after vaccination. All receptors come from a man between 50 and 75 years old who received an inactivated influenza vaccine.

In this sample, this clonotype turned up a few times. The V call is TRBV10-3, the J call TRBJ2-5; D is perhaps TRBD2 (5 bases). The V gene lost 3 bases and the J gene lost 2 bases, with 16 bases spanning the gap. The germline V gene has CDR1 ENHRY and CDR2 SYGVKD. The length of the CDR3 is 16 residues. The chain's CDR3 is CAISDYAGVVQETQYF. CDR3 bases: TGTGCCATCAGTGATTATGCGGGCGTAGTTCAAGAGACCCAGTACTTC.

This clonotype was seen a few times. The J gene is TRBJ1-5, the V gene TRBV21-1. TRBV21-1 is tagged as a pseudogene. The CDR3 length is 15 residues. The CDR3 bases are TGTGCCAGCGACGTCGGGGGGGGTTTCAATCAGCCCCAGCATTTT. Translated: CASDVGGGFNQPQHF.

This clonotype was seen at least ten times. The V gene is TRBV10-3, the J gene TRBJ2-1; TRBD2 might be the D (5 bases). Germline values: CDR1 ENHRY, CDR2 SYGVKD. V was clipped by 6 bases and J by 4 bases, with 10 bases between them. There are 13 residues in the CDR3. The CDR3 spells CAISELGYNEQFF. CDR3 sequence (DNA): TGTGCCATCAGCGAACTAGGGTACAATGAGCAGTTCTTC.

Many counts were recorded for this clonotype. This chain connects TRBV5-1 to TRBJ2-1; 10 positions match TRBD2. In germline, CDR1 is SGHRS, CDR2 YFSETQ. CDR3 length equals 15 residues. The V gene end was trimmed by 4 bases and the J gene end by 4 bases; junction bases not matched to a gene: 5. The DNA for the CDR3 is TGCGCCAGCAGCCCCGGGACTAGCGTGTACAATGAGCAGTTCTTC. The encoded protein is CASSPGTSVYNEQFF.

The chain recombines TRBV5-1 with TRBJ2-3; D remains unclear. Germline V gene sequence: CDR1 SGHRS, CDR2 YFSETQ. Trimming left V 7 bases short and J 5 bases short, with 14 bases between. This CDR3 is built from 13 residues. In nucleotides, the CDR3 is TGCGCCAGCCAACACCCCTTAGAAGATACGCAGTATTTT. Its translation: CASQHPLEDTQYF.

The rearrangement links TRBV5-1 to TRBJ2-5, with 11 positions matching TRBD2. Germline V gene data show CDR1 as SGHRS and CDR2 as YFSETQ. The CDR3 runs to 18 residues. V was pared by 0 bases and J by 1 base, with 8 bases of the junction left unmatched. This CDR3 reads CASSLEPSGGPLQETQYF. CDR3 nucleotide sequence: TGCGCCAGCAGCTTGGAGCCTAGCGGGGGGCCACTCCAAGAGACCCAGTACTTC.

J is TRBJ2-7 and V is TRBV7-6, with unresolved D. CDR3 length equals 15 residues. V lost 5 bases and J lost 4, with 18 bases in between. Germline loops: CDR1 SGHVS, CDR2 FNYEAQ. This CDR3 is CASSNGLISGYEQYF. CDR3 DNA: TGTGCCAGCAGCAACGGTTTAATTTCTGGGTACGAGCAGTACTTC.